The 29 T cell receptor beta chains given below trace back to one sample, sequenced in a study of neoadjuvant nivolumab and ipilimumab in lung cancer. Sequencing was performed with immunoSEQ multiplex PCR; in TCRdb, only in-frame clones are kept and a portion is missing. The repertoire holds under 35,000 clones, with less than 95% as singletons. Here the sequenced sample was peripheral blood, taken after neoadjuvant nivolumab, alone or with ipilimumab, at or shortly before surgery. These receptors were obtained from an adult with non-small cell lung cancer.

J is TRBJ2-7 and V is TRBV7-6; D may match TRBD1 or TRBD2 (7 bases each). Germline assignment: CDR1 SGHVS and CDR2 FNYEAQ. The ends were cut back, 1 base at V and 3 bases at J, with 10 bases in the middle. This CDR3 region has 14 residues. CDR3 in amino acids: CASSLERDSYEQYF. The CDR3, as DNA: TGTGCCAGCAGCTTAGAGCGGGACAGCTACGAGCAGTACTTC.

This rearrangement joins TRBV29-1 to TRBJ2-1; 7 nucleotides match TRBD2. The germline V gene has CDR1 SQVTM and CDR2 ANQGSEA. Trimming removed 7 bases from V and 6 bases from J; junction bases left unmatched: 9. This CDR3 region has 13 residues. Here the CDR3 DNA reads TGCAGCGCGGCTAGCGGAACCTTCAATGAGCAGTTCTTC. This codes for CSAASGTFNEQFF.

The chain has TRBV13 and TRBJ2-2; D assignment may be TRBD1 or TRBD2 (6 bases each). Germline CDR1 PRHDT, CDR2 FYEKMQ (reference sequence). The CDR3 runs to 17 residues. V was clipped by 1 base and J by 3 bases, with 15 bases between them. The CDR3 loop reads CASSLVGGPVYTGELFF. CDR3 coding DNA: TGTGCCAGCAGCTTAGTGGGGGGCCCAGTCTACACCGGGGAGCTGTTTTTT.

This rearrangement joins TRBV6-6 to TRBJ1-1; D is possibly TRBD1 (5 bases). Germline-derived CDR1 and CDR2 are MNHNY and SVGAGI (reference sequence). The length of the CDR3 is 12 residues. With 2 bases removed from V and 9 bases from J, the gap between germline ends came to 10 bases. The CDR3 loop reads CASSYHEGQAFF. In DNA, the CDR3 is TGTGCCAGCAGTTACCATGAGGGACAAGCTTTCTTT.

This clone showed up just a few times. The chain recombines TRBV2 with TRBJ1-1; TRBD1 agrees at 9 bases. The junction had 4 bases not matched to a gene; V was cut back by 3 bases and J by 8 bases. Germline assignment: CDR1 SNHLY and CDR2 FYNNEI. The CDR3 covers 13 residues. CDR3 nucleotide sequence: TGTGCCAGCAGTGAGGACAGGGGTGGAGAAGCTTTCTTT. It yields the protein CASSEDRGGEAFF.

This clone was detected only once. This chain uses TRBV7-8 with TRBJ2-7, with 11 nucleotides matching TRBD1. V lost 0 bases and J lost 3; bases outside the gene matches: 7. Germline CDR1 SGHVS, CDR2 FQNEAQ. The CDR3 sequence is 17 residues long. The CDR3 bases are TGTGCCAGCAGCTTAGCGGCCGGGACAGGGGGGATCTACGAGCAGTACTTC. Translating it yields CASSLAAGTGGIYEQYF.

V usage is TRBV6-1 and J usage is TRBJ2-3; the D gene is possibly TRBD2 (5 bases). The germline V and J ends were trimmed by 6 bases and 3 bases, with 10 bases remaining between them. The CDR3 totals 13 residues. Looked up from germline, CDR1 is MNHNS and CDR2 is SASEGT. The CDR3 DNA reads as TGTGCCAGCAGGGGGAGTGGGACAGATACGCAGTATTTT. Protein sequence: CASRGSGTDTQYF.

The rearrangement joins TRBV7-8 to TRBJ2-7; TRBD1 matches at 7 bases. Germline V gene sequence: CDR1 SGHVS, CDR2 FQNEAQ. V was clipped by 5 bases and J by 5 bases; unmatched bases: 9. This CDR3 spans 14 amino acids. The CDR3 DNA reads TGTGCCAGCAGCGATGACAGGGCCGATGACGAGCAGTACTTC. Protein: CASSDDRADDEQYF.

V is TRBV14 and J is TRBJ2-1, with 13 bases fitting TRBD2. CDR1 is SGHDN and CDR2 is FVKESK in the germline V gene. This CDR3 region has 17 residues. V dropped 4 bases and J dropped 4; count of bases not matched to a gene: 7. The CDR3 spells CASSPGRGLAGYNEQFF. The CDR3 DNA reads TGTGCCAGCAGCCCCGGGCGGGGACTAGCGGGGTACAATGAGCAGTTCTTC.

V and J are TRBV4-1 and TRBJ1-2, with D perhaps TRBD1 (5 bases). Germline loops: CDR1 MGHRA, CDR2 YSYEKL. CDR3 length: 15 amino acids. Trimming took 2 bases from V and 4 from J, leaving 14 bases between them. This chain's CDR3 is CASSQTWVGAYGYTF. The CDR3 nucleotides read TGCGCCAGCAGCCAAACTTGGGTTGGGGCCTATGGCTACACCTTC.

The chain combines TRBV5-4 with TRBJ2-3; 11 bases are shared with TRBD2. Germline trimming cut 4 bases from V and 0 bases from J; bases unmatched to any gene: 7. The CDR3 has 17 residues. CDR1 is SGHNT, CDR2 YYREEE, per germline (reference sequence). The CDR3 region is CASSPGGTSGSTDTQYF. In DNA, the CDR3 is TGTGCCAGCAGCCCCGGCGGGACTAGCGGTAGCACAGATACGCAGTATTTT.

This clone was observed a handful of times. The rearrangement links TRBV5-1 to TRBJ2-3, with TRBD2 matching over 7 bases. The trim removed 2 bases at V and 4 bases at J, leaving 4 bases unmatched. Germline-derived CDR1 and CDR2 are SGHRS and YFSETQ. The CDR3 is made up of 14 amino acids. The CDR3 reads CASSLRGGADTQYF. The CDR3 DNA follows: TGCGCCAGCAGCTTACGGGGAGGGGCAGATACGCAGTATTTT.

The genes are TRBV28 and TRBJ1-6; D not certain. Trimming took 2 bases from V and 9 from J, leaving 14 bases between them. The V gene's germline CDR1 is MDHEN and CDR2 SYDVKM. The CDR3 has 15 residues. The CDR3 loop is CASSLSVKGFSPLHF. The CDR3 nucleotides read TGTGCCAGCAGTTTAAGCGTCAAAGGGTTTTCACCCCTCCACTTT.

The chain links TRBV6-6 to TRBJ2-7; 10 bases fit TRBD1. V gave up 4 bases and J gave up 3 bases; unmatched junction bases: 0. This CDR3 region has 13 residues. Germline values: CDR1 MNHNY, CDR2 SVGAGI (reference sequence). The CDR3 reads CASSWDRGYEQYF. CDR3 sequence (DNA): TGTGCCAGCAGTTGGGACAGGGGCTACGAGCAGTACTTC.

The V call is TRBV5-1, the J call TRBJ2-5; 15 bases map to TRBD2. CDR1 and CDR2 from the germline V gene are SGHRS and YFSETQ. This CDR3 has 17 amino acids. Losses at the gene ends were 4 bases for V and 5 bases for J; bases not matched to a gene: 9. In DNA form, the CDR3 reads TGCGCCAGCAGCCCAGGACTAGCGGGGGGGCCGGAGGAGACCCAGTACTTC. Its translation: CASSPGLAGGPEETQYF.

The chain recombines TRBV7-9 with TRBJ2-7; D not certain. The V gene's germline CDR1 is SEHNR and CDR2 FQNEAQ (reference sequence). Trimming shortened V by 4 bases and J by 2 bases, and 15 bases separated the two germline ends. CDR3 length: 15 residues. CDR3 residues: CASSSPRSTPYEQYF. Written as DNA, the CDR3 is TGTGCCAGCAGCTCCCCAAGGAGTACCCCCTACGAGCAGTACTTC.

The chain combines TRBV6-5 with TRBJ2-7; 9 bases map to TRBD2. This CDR3 has 15 amino acids. J lost 5 bases, V lost 6 bases, and 11 bases had no gene match. The V gene's germline CDR1 is MNHEY and CDR2 SVGAGI. The CDR3 DNA follows: TGTGCCAGCAGGAGCGGGGGGCTCTCTCTCCACGAGCAGTACTTC. Protein: CASRSGGLSLHEQYF.

J is TRBJ2-7 and V is TRBV5-4; 8 nucleotides line up with TRBD2. The CDR3 has 14 amino acids. Germline CDR1 reads SGHNT; CDR2 reads YYREEE (reference sequence). V trimming: 4 bases; J trimming: 6 bases; junction bases outside the gene matches: 9. CDR3 amino acids: CASSLGTRAGEQYF. CDR3 nucleotide sequence: TGTGCCAGCAGCCTCGGGACTAGAGCGGGCGAGCAGTACTTC. Full variable domain (outside the CDR3, taken from reference TRBV5-4 and TRBJ2-7): ETGVTQSPTHLIKTRGQQVTLRCSSQSGHNTVSWYQQALGQGPQFIFQYYREEENGRGNFPPRFSGLQFPNYSSELNVNALELDDSALYLCASSLGTRAGEQYFGPGTRLTVT.

The CDR3 DNA sequence: TGTGCCAGCAGCCGGGACAGGGCAGAAGAGACCCAGTACTTC. Protein: CASSRDRAEETQYF. This rearrangement joins TRBV7-2 to TRBJ2-5; 9 bases fit TRBD1. The trim removed 5 bases at V and 3 bases at J, leaving 4 bases unmatched. The germline CDR1 and CDR2 sequences are SGHTA and FQGNSA. There are 14 residues in the CDR3.

In its sample, this clone was seen once. The V and J genes are TRBV6-4 and TRBJ2-2; the match to TRBD1 covers 10 bases. The CDR3 is 16 residues long. CDR1 is MRHNA and CDR2 is SNTAGT in the germline V gene. Trimming took 9 bases from V and 2 from J; bases not matched to a gene: 9. CDR3 coding DNA: TGTGCCAGTTCCCGGGACAGGGGTGAAAACACCGGGGAGCTGTTTTTT. It yields the protein CASSRDRGENTGELFF.

This clone was counted a single time. DNA of the CDR3: TGCGCCAGCAGCTTGGTCGCCTCTAGCGGGGGGAAAGAGACCCAGTACTTC. Residues: CASSLVASSGGKETQYF. This chain uses TRBV5-1 with TRBJ2-5; 11 nucleotides line up with TRBD2. The J segment lost 3 bases and the V segment lost 0 bases, leaving 7 bases of the junction unmatched. Germline CDR1 SGHRS, CDR2 YFSETQ. This CDR3 region has 17 residues.

This clone was seen a few times. The chain links TRBV6-5 to TRBJ1-2; D uncertain. V was pared by 4 bases and J by 5 bases, with 8 bases between. The CDR3 extends over 12 amino acids. The germline V gene has CDR1 MNHEY and CDR2 SVGAGI. CDR3 nucleotide sequence: TGTGCCAGCAGTTCAACAGTATATGGCTACACCTTC. Translated, it gives CASSSTVYGYTF.

The J gene is TRBJ2-2, the V gene TRBV6-1; 11 bases are a match to TRBD2. Germline CDR1 is MNHNS and CDR2 is SASEGT. The CDR3 has 15 residues. V dropped 3 bases and J dropped 6; count of bases not matched to a gene: 3. The CDR3 DNA sequence: TGTGCCAGCAGTGAGATAGCGGGAGGGGCCGGGGAGCTGTTTTTT. Translated: CASSEIAGGAGELFF.

The chain carries TRBV5-4 and TRBJ1-5; D is unclear. V was clipped by 7 bases and J by 5 bases, with 4 bases between them. The CDR3 is made up of 10 amino acids. Germline-derived CDR1 and CDR2 are SGHNT and YYREEE (reference sequence). This chain's CDR3 is CASRYQPQHF. As DNA, the CDR3 is TGTGCCAGCCGTTATCAGCCCCAGCATTTT.

The J gene is TRBJ1-1, the V gene TRBV7-2; D is undetermined. CDR1 is SGHTA, CDR2 FQGNSA, per germline. V lost 3 bases and J 0 bases, leaving 5 bases between the germline ends. The CDR3 runs 13 residues. In DNA form, the CDR3 reads TGTGCCAGCAGCTTGTACTTGAACACTGAAGCTTTCTTT. The encoded protein is CASSLYLNTEAFF.

The rearrangement links TRBV11-2 to TRBJ1-2; D not resolved. This CDR3 is built from 11 residues. Germline lookup yields CDR1 SGHAT and CDR2 FQNNGV. Deletions cut 8 bases from V and 8 bases from J, with 12 bases between. DNA of the CDR3: TGTGCCAGCCGACGAGAGGGAGGCTACACCTTC. It translates to CASRREGGYTF.

This chain connects TRBV7-8 to TRBJ2-7; 8 bases line up with TRBD1. Germline trimming cut 2 bases from V and 2 bases from J; bases unmatched to any gene: 11. Germline V lookup: CDR1 SGHVS, CDR2 FQNEAQ. There are 17 residues in the CDR3. In DNA, the CDR3 is TGTGCCAGCAGCTTAACGGCTGGGTGGGACAGGCCCTACGAGCAGTACTTC. It encodes CASSLTAGWDRPYEQYF. The whole variable domain, filled in from reference TRBV7-8 and TRBJ2-7, reads GAGVSQSPRYKVAKRGQDVALRCDPISGHVSLFWYQQALGQGPEFLTYFQNEAQLDKSGLPSDRFFAERPEGSVSTLKIQRTQQEDSAVYLCASSLTAGWDRPYEQYFGPGTRLTVT.

The rearrangement uses TRBV7-6 and TRBJ2-2, with TRBD2 matching 9 bases. V was pared by 8 bases and J by 2 bases, with 6 bases of the junction left unmatched. The CDR3 has 15 amino acids. Germline V CDR1 and CDR2: SGHVS, FNYEAQ. The CDR3 region has the DNA TGTGCCAGCGACCCTAGCGGGGCCAACACCGGGGAGCTGTTTTTT. It specifies CASDPSGANTGELFF. Full variable domain (rest looked up from reference TRBV7-6 and TRBJ2-2): GAGVSQSPRYKVTKRGQDVALRCDPISGHVSLYWYRQALGQGPEFLTYFNYEAQQDKSGLPNDRFSAERPEGSISTLTIQRTEQRDSAMYRCASDPSGANTGELFFGEGSRLTVL.

The rearrangement uses TRBV5-1 and TRBJ2-1; D is unresolved. Trimming pared 0 bases from V and 8 bases from J, leaving 6 bases between. The CDR3 spans 12 residues. CDR1 and CDR2 from the germline V gene are SGHRS and YFSETQ. CDR3 loop: CASSLASYEQFF. Written as DNA, the CDR3 is TGCGCCAGCAGCTTGGCCTCGTATGAGCAGTTCTTC.